The 27 T cell receptor beta chains in this list originate from one sample, sequenced in a study of OX40 agonist ivuxolimab in advanced cancers. TCRdb's table, derived via immunoSEQ multiplex PCR, lists solely in-frame clones and lacks some. The sample lists tens of thousands of clones; about 85% were seen once. The starting material was CD4+ or CD8+ T cells sorted from blood, obtained in a trial of the OX40 agonist ivuxolimab. The receptors stem from an adult with an advanced solid tumor such as melanoma, head and neck, liver or kidney cancer.

The chain couples TRBV11-1 to TRBJ2-7; 8 bases match TRBD1. Germline V lookup: CDR1 SGHAT, CDR2 FQDESV (reference sequence). V dropped 0 bases and J dropped 5; count of bases not matched to a gene: 9. This CDR3 is built from 16 residues. CDR3 DNA sequence: TGTGCCAGCAGCTTAGCTGGTGGCAGGGGGCCAGACGAGCAGTACTTC. Translating gives CASSLAGGRGPDEQYF.

The V call is TRBV7-6, the J call TRBJ2-7; D is uncertain. The germline CDR1 and CDR2 sequences are SGHVS and FNYEAQ. V dropped 5 bases and J dropped 3 bases, with 5 bases sitting between them. The CDR3 totals 11 residues. CDR3 residues: CASSVNYEQYF. The CDR3 DNA reads as TGTGCCAGCAGCGTAAACTACGAGCAGTACTTC.

This clone appeared a single time. This chain joins TRBV19 and TRBJ1-5; no firm D call. Trimming removed 1 base at V and 1 base at J, with 5 bases between. CDR1 is LNHDA and CDR2 is SQIVND in the germline V gene (reference sequence). The CDR3 runs 14 residues. CDR3 sequence reads: CASSIGSSNQPQHF. CDR3 nucleotides: TGTGCCAGTAGTATAGGATCGAGCAATCAGCCCCAGCATTTT.

This clone has a count of ten or more. V gene TRBV7-2 combines with J gene TRBJ2-3; the match to TRBD2 covers 11 bases. V lost 10 bases to trimming and J lost 4 bases; unmatched junction nucleotides: 4. The germline gives CDR1 SGHTA, CDR2 FQGNSA. The CDR3 consists of 13 residues. The CDR3 here is CATTSGGPDTQYF. The CDR3 coding sequence is TGTGCCACTACTAGCGGGGGTCCAGATACGCAGTATTTT.

This chain links TRBV6-1 with TRBJ2-7; 10 bases match TRBD1. J lost 3 bases, V lost 11 bases, and 13 bases had no gene match. CDR1 is MNHNS and CDR2 is SASEGT in the germline V gene. This CDR3 is 15 amino acids long. The CDR3 spells CAGQRQGTGDYEQYF. In DNA form, the CDR3 reads TGTGCCGGCCAGAGGCAGGGGACAGGGGACTACGAGCAGTACTTC.

The rearrangement joins TRBV2 to TRBJ2-2; D remains unclear. Per germline, CDR1 SNHLY and CDR2 FYNNEI. This CDR3 region has 14 residues. V lost 2 bases and J lost 0, with 4 bases in between. DNA of the CDR3: TGTGCCAGCAGTGAATCGTCGAACACCGGGGAGCTGTTTTTT. It yields the protein CASSESSNTGELFF.

This chain uses TRBV13 with TRBJ2-7, with 7 bases fitting TRBD1. V trimming: 5 bases; J trimming: 6 bases; junction bases outside the gene matches: 4. Germline CDR1 PRHDT, CDR2 FYEKMQ (reference sequence). This CDR3 contains 12 residues. CDR3 in DNA: TGTGCCAGCAGCACTAGACAGGGCGAGCAGTACTTC. Amino acid sequence: CASSTRQGEQYF. The entire variable domain, with the rest obtained from reference TRBV13 and TRBJ2-7, is as follows: AAGVIQSPRHLIKEKRETATLKCYPIPRHDTVYWYQQGPGQDPQFLISFYEKMQSDKGSIPDRFSAQQFSDYHSELNMSSLELGDSALYFCASSTRQGEQYFGPGTRLTVT.

The V gene is TRBV25-1, the J gene TRBJ2-3; D unclear. Germline CDR1 is MGHDK and CDR2 is SYGVNS. The CDR3 has 13 residues. Trimming took 4 bases from V and 2 from J, leaving 7 bases between them. In nucleotides, the CDR3 is TGTGCCAGCAGTGTTGGGAACACAGATACGCAGTATTTT. The encoded protein is CASSVGNTDTQYF.

On this clone itself: This specimen includes other DNA sequences encoding the same CDR3. The chain links TRBV30 to TRBJ2-3; D is unclear. The CDR3 consists of 17 residues. Germline V gene lookup returns CDR1 GTSNPN and CDR2 SVGIG (reference sequence). V lost 0 bases and J 0 bases, leaving 16 bases between the germline ends. The CDR3 reads CAWSVKDLIGSTDTQYF. DNA for the CDR3: TGTGCCTGGAGTGTAAAAGACTTGATCGGTAGCACAGATACGCAGTATTTT.

As DNA, the CDR3 is TGTGCCAGCAGCTCGGGACTATGGCAAGAGACCCAGTACTTC. Its translation is CASSSGLWQETQYF. The chain joins TRBV9 to TRBJ2-5; 7 bases fit TRBD2. There are 14 residues in the CDR3. CDR1 and CDR2 from the germline V gene are SGDLS and YYNGEE. V lost 4 bases, J lost 2 bases, and 5 bases stayed unmatched.

The chain combines TRBV10-3 with TRBJ2-7; D is tentatively TRBD1 or TRBD2 (6 bases each). Germline V lookup: CDR1 ENHRY, CDR2 SYGVKD. The CDR3 spans 13 residues. V lost 6 bases, J lost 6 bases, and 15 bases lay in between. The CDR3 sequence is CAISPGARFEQYF. The CDR3 DNA is TGTGCCATCAGCCCGGGGGCGCGTTTCGAGCAGTACTTC.

This chain joins TRBV29-1 and TRBJ2-2; 8 bases match TRBD2. The CDR3 runs to 16 residues. CDR1 SQVTM and CDR2 ANQGSEA come from the germline V gene. The junction had 12 bases not matched to a gene; V was cut back by 7 bases and J by 2 bases. The CDR3 region is CSALRGAGVNTGELFF. CDR3 coding DNA: TGCAGCGCTCTAAGGGGAGCGGGGGTAAACACCGGGGAGCTGTTTTTT.

The chain has TRBV29-1 and TRBJ2-3; 9 nucleotides line up with TRBD1. With 2 bases clipped from V and 1 base from J, the junction kept 4 bases outside the gene matches. Germline loops: CDR1 SQVTM, CDR2 ANQGSEA. The CDR3 totals 15 residues. The CDR3 DNA reads TGCAGCGTTGAACCGCGGACAGGGGGCACAGATACGCAGTATTTT. This codes for CSVEPRTGGTDTQYF.

The chain uses TRBV11-2 and TRBJ1-5; D perhaps matches TRBD1 (5 bases). V was pared by 0 bases and J by 4 bases, with 10 bases between. The germline V gene encodes CDR1 SGHAT and CDR2 FQNNGV. The CDR3 runs to 15 residues. CDR3 loop: CASSLDGGGNQPQHF. The CDR3 coding sequence is TGTGCCAGCAGCTTAGATGGGGGAGGGAATCAGCCCCAGCATTTT.

The chain employs TRBV15 and TRBJ2-7; 14 nucleotides align to TRBD2. The germline gives CDR1 LNHNV, CDR2 YYDKDF (reference sequence). The V segment lost 2 bases and the J segment 5 bases; nucleotides outside the gene matches: 14. The CDR3 covers 19 residues. The CDR3, as DNA: TGTGCCACCAGCAGAACATTGGGGACTAGCGGGAGAACGGGGCACGAGCAGTACTTC. Translation: CATSRTLGTSGRTGHEQYF.

This chain connects TRBV19 to TRBJ2-2, with TRBD1 matching over 8 bases. CDR1 and CDR2 (germline): LNHDA, SQIVND (reference sequence). The CDR3 has 15 amino acids. V trimming: 6 bases; J trimming: 2 bases; junction bases outside the gene matches: 5. For the CDR3, the DNA is TGTGCCAGTAGGACAGGGGCGGGAAACACCGGGGAGCTGTTTTTT. Translated: CASRTGAGNTGELFF.

The V and J genes are TRBV6-5 and TRBJ2-3, with 8 bases lining up with TRBD2. J gave up 6 bases and V 6 bases, and 11 bases lay outside the gene matches. The CDR3 contains 15 residues. CDR1 and CDR2 from the germline V gene are MNHEY and SVGAGI. The CDR3 coding sequence is TGTGCCAGCAGAACCCTGCGGGGGGCGGGCGATACGCAGTATTTT. It translates to CASRTLRGAGDTQYF.

The chain joins TRBV18 to TRBJ2-1; TRBD1 matches 10 bases. V shed 3 bases, J shed 6 bases, and the junction held 8 bases outside the gene matches. The CDR3 has 16 residues. Germline V gene lookup returns CDR1 KGHSH and CDR2 LQKENI. CDR3 loop: CASSPFLGQGTNEQFF. Written as DNA, the CDR3 is TGTGCCAGCTCACCGTTTTTGGGACAGGGGACCAATGAGCAGTTCTTC.

The V call is TRBV7-2, the J call TRBJ1-3; D is uncertain. CDR1 SGHTA and CDR2 FQGNSA come from the germline V gene. The ends were cut back, 2 bases at V and 4 bases at J, with 9 bases in the middle. The CDR3 is 14 residues long. The CDR3 loop is CASSLSTVGNTIYF. The CDR3 nucleotides are TGTGCCAGCAGCTTAAGTACAGTGGGAAACACCATATATTTT.

This clone appeared once. An end of the junction differs from the germline gene, which may be a read error. This sample also contains other DNA sequences that code for the same CDR3. The chain combines TRBV6-1 with TRBJ1-2; the match to TRBD1 covers 8 bases. The length of the CDR3 is 17 residues. Germline V lookup: CDR1 MNHNS, CDR2 SASEGT. The CDR3 DNA reads as TGTGCCAGTAGTGAAGAAGGGACAGGCTGGGAAGACTATGGCTACACCTTC. Its protein is CASSEEGTGWEDYGYTF.

The gene calls are TRBV5-5 and TRBJ2-7; a weak D match, TRBD2 (5 bases). Germline V gives CDR1 SGHKS, CDR2 YYEKEE (reference sequence). Trimming took off 4 bases at V and 3 bases at J, with 17 bases between the two ends. The CDR3 extends over 15 amino acids. The CDR3 nucleotides read TGTGCCAGCAGCCCCGGGGTAGGCGCCAGCTACGAGCAGTACTTC. Protein sequence: CASSPGVGASYEQYF.

The rearrangement links TRBV30 to TRBJ1-2; D remains unclear. The CDR3 is made up of 14 amino acids. Germline values: CDR1 GTSNPN, CDR2 SVGIG (reference sequence). Trimming removed 0 bases at V and 0 bases at J, with 8 bases between. CDR3 loop: CAWSVRRANYGYTF. In DNA form, the CDR3 reads TGTGCCTGGAGTGTAAGGAGAGCTAACTATGGCTACACCTTC.

About this clone: A junction end diverges from the germline sequence, so it may reflect a read error. This chain connects TRBV7-7 to TRBJ2-2, with 8 bases that match TRBD2. The CDR3 consists of 14 residues. Germline V gene data show CDR1 as SSHAT and CDR2 as FNYEAQ (reference sequence). CDR3 nucleotide sequence: TGTGCTAGCAGAGAGCGGGGGCACACCGGGGAGCTGTTTTTT. Translating gives CASRERGHTGELFF.

The chain joins TRBV11-3 to TRBJ2-5; maybe TRBD1 (7 bases). This CDR3 has 20 residues. Germline V gene sequence: CDR1 SGHNT, CDR2 YENEEA. V dropped 4 bases and J dropped 4 bases, with 31 bases sitting between them. The CDR3 spells CASSSQSPRQGGGVRETQYF. The DNA of the CDR3 is TGTGCCAGCAGCTCCCAGAGCCCAAGACAGGGTGGAGGGGTAAGAGAGACCCAGTACTTC.

CDR3 in amino acids: CASKGDGETQYF. The CDR3, as DNA: TGTGCCAGCAAGGGGGATGGAGAGACCCAGTACTTC. The rearrangement uses TRBV6-1 and TRBJ2-5; maybe TRBD1 (6 bases). Germline assignment: CDR1 MNHNS and CDR2 SASEGT. The CDR3 is 12 amino acids. Deletions cut 7 bases from V and 4 bases from J, with 10 bases between.

V gene TRBV6-5 combines with J gene TRBJ2-3; TRBD2 aligns across 8 bases. Trimming cost V 6 bases and J 1 base; bases outside gene matches: 6. Looked up from germline, CDR1 is MNHEY and CDR2 is SVGAGI. The CDR3 is 15 residues long. CDR3 nucleotide sequence: TGTGCCAGCAGAAAAGGGCGGGGGGGCACAGATACGCAGTATTTT. Translating gives CASRKGRGGTDTQYF.

This sequence joins TRBV28 and TRBJ2-1; 9 bases line up with TRBD1. Germline CDR1 MDHEN, CDR2 SYDVKM. The V gene end was trimmed by 10 bases and the J gene end by 2 bases; junction bases not matched to a gene: 6. The CDR3 consists of 14 residues. The CDR3 coding sequence is TGTGCCACCTCCGGGACAGGGACCTACAATGAGCAGTTCTTC. It specifies CATSGTGTYNEQFF. The full variable domain, rest sourced from reference TRBV28 and TRBJ2-1, is DVKVTQSSRYLVKRTGEKVFLECVQDMDHENMFWYRQDPGLGLRLIYFSYDVKMKEKGDIPEGYSVSREKKERFSLILESASTNQTSMYLCATSGTGTYNEQFFGPGTRLTVL.